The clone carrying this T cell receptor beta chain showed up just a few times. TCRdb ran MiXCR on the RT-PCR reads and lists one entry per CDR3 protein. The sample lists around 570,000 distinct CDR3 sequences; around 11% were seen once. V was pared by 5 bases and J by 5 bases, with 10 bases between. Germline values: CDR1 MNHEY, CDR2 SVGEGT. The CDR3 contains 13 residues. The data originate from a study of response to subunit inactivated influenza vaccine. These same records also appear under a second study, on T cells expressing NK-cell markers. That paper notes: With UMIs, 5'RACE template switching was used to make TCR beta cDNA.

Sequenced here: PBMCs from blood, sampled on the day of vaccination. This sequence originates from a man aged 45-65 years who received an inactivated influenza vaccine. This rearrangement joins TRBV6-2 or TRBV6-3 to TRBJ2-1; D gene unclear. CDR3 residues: CASSPPRDNEQFF. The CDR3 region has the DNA TGTGCCAGCAGTCCCCCCCGGGACAATGAGCAGTTCTTC.